These T cell receptor beta chains were read from a single sample in a study of T cell changes during pregnancy in multiple sclerosis. Clones were sequenced by immunoSEQ multiplex PCR, and TCRdb holds only the in-frame ones, with some missing. The sample has about 28,000 clones; more than 85% are singletons. Sequencing used CD4+ T cells from peripheral blood mononuclear cells, obtained in the first trimester of pregnancy. These receptors originate from a female donor in good health, enrolled as a control in a pregnancy study. Each CDR3 is given with its conserved first and last residue. D genes are given only for firm matches. Part of the rows lack a size; the others show once, few, many or a class for expanded clones.

CDR3 protein	CDR3 DNA	clone size	D gene	V gene	J gene
CASSPGQVGTYEQYF	TGTGCCAGCTCACCTGGACAGGTGGGAACCTACGAGCAGTACTTC	-	TRBD1	TRBV18	TRBJ2-7
CASSLGGDNEQFF	TGTGCCAGCAGTTTAGGGGGGGATAATGAGCAGTTCTTC	-	TRBD2	TRBV27	TRBJ2-1
CASSHTNLLAGGHNEQFF	TGTGCCAGCAGCCACACCAACTTACTAGCGGGCGGCCACAATGAGCAGTTCTTC	-	TRBD2	TRBV4-2	TRBJ2-1
CATSRSAGTSTDTQYF	TGTGCCACCAGCAGATCGGCCGGGACTTCCACAGATACGCAGTATTTT	-	-	TRBV15	TRBJ2-3
CASSQGQGKGNEKLFF	TGTGCCAGCAGCCAAGGACAGGGGAAGGGTAATGAAAAACTGTTTTTT	-	TRBD1	TRBV4-2	TRBJ1-4
CASKTNGRWTGNYGYTF	TGTGCCAGCAAAACTAACGGGAGGTGGACAGGGAACTATGGCTACACCTTC	-	TRBD1	TRBV28	TRBJ1-2
CASSLERVRRDTQYF	TGTGCCAGCAGCCTCGAACGGGTCAGACGAGATACGCAGTATTTT	once	-	TRBV7-8	TRBJ2-3
CASSVDRNYGYTF	TGTGCCAGCAGCGTCGACAGGAACTATGGCTACACCTTC	-	-	TRBV9	TRBJ1-2
CASRRTGYNEQFF	TGCGCCAGCAGACGGACAGGTTACAATGAGCAGTTCTTC	-	TRBD1	TRBV5-1	TRBJ2-1
CASSLGSYGYTF	TGTGCCAGCAGCTTGGGCAGCTATGGCTACACCTTC	-	-	TRBV5-6	TRBJ1-2
CASSLGQGTTNEKLFF	TGTGCCAGCAGTTTAGGGCAGGGTACAACTAATGAAAAACTGTTTTTT	-	-	TRBV28	TRBJ1-4
CAISERSDTQYF	TGTGCCATCAGTGAGCGGTCAGATACGCAGTATTTT	-	-	TRBV10-3	TRBJ2-3
CASSKLAGGETQYF	TGTGCCAGCAGCAAACTAGCGGGGGGAGAGACCCAGTACTTC	-	TRBD2	TRBV7-6	TRBJ2-5
CAISDLAEGTDTQYF	TGTGCCATCAGTGACCTAGCGGAGGGGACAGATACGCAGTATTTT	-	TRBD2	TRBV10-3	TRBJ2-3
CASSLVAVGENIQYF	TGCGCCAGCAGCTTGGTAGCCGTCGGCGAAAACATTCAGTACTTC	-	-	TRBV5-1	TRBJ2-4
CASSSDSNYGYTF	TGTGCCAGCAGTTCGGACAGTAACTATGGCTACACCTTC	-	-	TRBV6-6	TRBJ1-2
CASSPHRGRRSGELFF	TGTGCCAGCAGCCCGCACAGGGGGCGGAGGTCCGGGGAGCTGTTTTTT	-	TRBD1	TRBV7-6	TRBJ2-2
CSVGQGRTEAFF	TGCAGCGTGGGACAGGGAAGGACTGAAGCTTTCTTT	-	TRBD1	TRBV29-1	TRBJ1-1
CASSTRDYSRSYNEQFF	TGTGCCAGCAGCACCCGGGACTACTCTCGCTCCTACAATGAGCAGTTCTTC	-	TRBD2	TRBV7-9	TRBJ2-1
CASSFRDQPQHF	TGTGCCAGCAGCTTTCGAGATCAGCCCCAGCATTTT	few	-	TRBV7-9	TRBJ1-5
CSVEGLAGGPAYEQYF	TGCAGCGTTGAAGGTCTAGCGGGAGGCCCAGCCTACGAGCAGTACTTC	-	TRBD2	TRBV29-1	TRBJ2-7
CASSPNRDGYTF	TGTGCCAGCTCACCAAATCGGGATGGCTACACCTTC	once	-	TRBV18	TRBJ1-2
CASSLEGAASYEQYF	TGTGCCAGCAGCTTAGAGGGGGCAGCATCCTACGAGCAGTACTTC	-	-	TRBV11-2	TRBJ2-7
CASSVTFIGQKETQYF	TGTGCCAGCAGCGTCACTTTTATTGGACAGAAAGAGACCCAGTACTTC	-	-	TRBV7-9	TRBJ2-5
CASSLGTSGVYEQYF	TGTGCCAGCTCACTGGGGACTAGCGGGGTCTACGAGCAGTACTTC	-	TRBD2	TRBV18	TRBJ2-7
CASSQDQVSQYF	TGCGCCAGCAGCCAAGATCAGGTCTCGCAGTATTTT	-	-	TRBV4-1	TRBJ2-3